This entry is about one TCR beta chain. Its target is unknown. One entry per CDR3 protein, called by TCRdb with MiXCR from the reads. This sample has fewer than 250,000 distinct CDR3 sequences, with more than 9% found just once. Trimming left V 8 bases short and J 2 bases short, with 13 bases between. Germline values: CDR1 MNHEY, CDR2 SVGEGT. The CDR3 covers 13 residues. The data were obtained in a study of T cell repertoires in cytomegalovirus infection. Study-level background: Indications of both CMV infection and matching HLA type were provided by public TCR beta signatures. Study-wide findings and caveats: In two of eight donors, the top clonotype was HLA-C-restricted CMV-specific. Cumulative public TCR beta family frequency identified carriers of CMV plus the relevant HLA.

V is TRBV6-2 or TRBV6-3 and J is TRBJ2-7; a possible D gene is TRBD2 (5 bases). The receptor's source is a human donor in good health (CMV status not recorded). Some clones in this sample may be carry-over from other donors' samples. The sample comprised PBMCs. The CDR3 DNA reads TGTGCCAGCGGTGACTACCCAACCTACGAGCAGTACTTC. This codes for CASGDYPTYEQYF.